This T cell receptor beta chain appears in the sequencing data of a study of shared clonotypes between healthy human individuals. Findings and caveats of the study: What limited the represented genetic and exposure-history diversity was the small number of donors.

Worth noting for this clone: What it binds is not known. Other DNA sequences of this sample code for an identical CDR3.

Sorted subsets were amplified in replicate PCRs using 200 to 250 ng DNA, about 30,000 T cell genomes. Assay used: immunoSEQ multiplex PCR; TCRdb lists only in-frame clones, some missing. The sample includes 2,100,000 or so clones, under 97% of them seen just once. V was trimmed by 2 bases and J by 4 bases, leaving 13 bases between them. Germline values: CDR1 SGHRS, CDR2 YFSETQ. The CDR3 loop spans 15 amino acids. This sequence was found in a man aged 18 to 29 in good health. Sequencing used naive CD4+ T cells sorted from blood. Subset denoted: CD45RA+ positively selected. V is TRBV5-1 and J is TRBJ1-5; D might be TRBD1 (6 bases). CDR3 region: CASSLQGDRNQPQHF. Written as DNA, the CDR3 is TGCGCCAGCAGCTTACAGGGTGATCGTAATCAGCCCCAGCATTTT.